This T cell receptor (beta chain) came from a study of cytomegalovirus exposure and HLA in healthy donors. Study-level information: Genotyping showed roughly 83% of a few hundred donors falling in the Caucasian-associated ancestry cluster.

Looked up from germline, CDR1 is MDHEN and CDR2 is SYDVKM. The CDR3 length is 14 residues. The junction had 5 bases not matched to a gene; V was cut back by 5 bases and J by 3 bases. It was with 60 Vbeta and 13 Jbeta primers that the PCR ran. The method was immunoSEQ multiplex PCR; TCRdb's version includes in-frame clones alone and lacks a portion of them. Among 150,000 to 200,000 clones listed, roughly 80% were seen once. The donors were healthy bone marrow donors. The specimen sequenced was PBMCs. This TCR derives from a woman between 45 and 65 years old in good health and CMV-seronegative. V usage is TRBV28 and J usage is TRBJ2-7; 9 bases fit TRBD2. The CDR3 DNA reads as TGTGCCAGCAGTGTAGCGGGAGACCTCTACGAGCAGTACTTC. Translation: CASSVAGDLYEQYF.